This TCR beta chain was sequenced during a study of cytomegalovirus exposure and HLA in healthy donors. Notes on the study in general: Presence/absence comparisons presumed near-even sequencing depth among donors.

As to this clone: Its antigen is not known. The CDR3 end shows no conserved phenylalanine or tryptophan, and so a read error is likely.

The PCR was carried out with 60 Vbeta primers and 13 Jbeta primers. Repertoires were generated with immunoSEQ multiplex PCR, while TCRdb's copy carries only in-frame clones and drops some. The data hold about 160,000 clones, with approximately 80% observed a single time. This clonotype was sampled from a male donor in good health and CMV-seropositive. Material: PBMCs.

CDR3 DNA: TGTGCCAGCAGTTTCGCCCGAACAGGGAATCCTTCACCCCTCCACCTT. Translated, it gives CASSFARTGNPSPLHL. The chain has TRBV27 and TRBJ1-6; TRBD1 is a possible D gene (6 bases). There are 16 residues in the CDR3. The V gene's germline CDR1 is MNHEY and CDR2 SMNVEV (reference sequence). Trimming removed 3 bases at V and 9 bases at J, with 18 bases between.